This T cell receptor beta chain was observed in a study of blood T cell repertoires in COVID-19. Across the whole study: Collection of acute and convalescent COVID-19 samples took place in the United States, Italy and Spain. In each case, the material was cDNA or gDNA derived from T cells, B-cell-depleted T cells, or PBMCs.

In the source study's methods: By means of reference gene primer amplification, nucleated cell counts were estimated. The method was immunoSEQ multiplex PCR; TCRdb's version includes in-frame clones alone and lacks a portion of them. That table is the source of V, J and clone size, and D and trimming were worked out from the DNA. The sample has about 140,000 clones; roughly 91% are singletons. Sequencing was done on a sample of peripheral blood. The origin of this receptor is a man in his 60s with active or convalescent COVID-19.

The CDR3 spells CASSPEGGIGGGYTF. The CDR3 nucleotides read TGTGCCAGCTCACCTGAAGGGGGTATCGGCGGTGGCTACACCTTC. The chain links TRBV18 to TRBJ1-2; D perhaps matches TRBD1 (6 bases). The V end was cut by 3 bases, the J end by 7 bases, with 18 bases between. From germline, CDR1 is KGHSH and CDR2 LQKENI. CDR3 length: 15 amino acids.